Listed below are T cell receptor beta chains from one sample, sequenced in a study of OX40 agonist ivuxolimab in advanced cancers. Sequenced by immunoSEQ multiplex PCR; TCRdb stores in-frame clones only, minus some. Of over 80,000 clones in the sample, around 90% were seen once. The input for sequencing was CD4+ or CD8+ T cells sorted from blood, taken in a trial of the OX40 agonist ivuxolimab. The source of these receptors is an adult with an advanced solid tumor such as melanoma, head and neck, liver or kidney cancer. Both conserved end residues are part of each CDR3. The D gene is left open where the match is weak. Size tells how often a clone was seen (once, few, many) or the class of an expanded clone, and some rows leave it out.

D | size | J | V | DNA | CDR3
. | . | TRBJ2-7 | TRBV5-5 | TGTGCCAGCAGCTTGACTCCCCAGGTAGAGCAGTACTTC | CASSLTPQVEQYF
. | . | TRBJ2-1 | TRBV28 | TGTGCCAGCAGTCCCGAGCCAGCATACAATGAGCAGTTCTTC | CASSPEPAYNEQFF
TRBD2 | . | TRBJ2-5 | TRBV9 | TGTGCCAGCAGCGTAGGGGCGGGAGAACAAGAGACCCAGTACTTC | CASSVGAGEQETQYF
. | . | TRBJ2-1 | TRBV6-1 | TGTGCCAGCAGTTTGGAAGGCAGCGGAGGTGAGCAGTTCTTC | CASSLEGSGGEQFF
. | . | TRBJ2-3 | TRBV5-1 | TGCGCCAGCAGCTTTACTCCGCCGTCAGCGCTTAGCACAGATACGCAGTATTTT | CASSFTPPSALSTDTQYF
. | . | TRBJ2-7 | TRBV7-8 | TGTGCCACCCAGATACGTCGGGGGACCTACGAGCAGTACTTC | CATQIRRGTYEQYF
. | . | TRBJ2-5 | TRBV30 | TGTGCCTGGAGCCGCCGGGAGACCCAGTACTTC | CAWSRRETQYF
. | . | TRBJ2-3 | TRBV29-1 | TGCAGCGTTGAAGAGATTACGAGGGATACGCAGTATTTT | CSVEEITRDTQYF
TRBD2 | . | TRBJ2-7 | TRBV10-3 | TGTGCCATCAGTGAGTCAGCGACTAGCAATAGAGACGAGCAGTACTTC | CAISESATSNRDEQYF
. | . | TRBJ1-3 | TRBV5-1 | TGCGCCAGCAGCGCCGGGACACCCGGAGACACCATATATTTT | CASSAGTPGDTIYF
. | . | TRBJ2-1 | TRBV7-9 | TGTGCCAGCGTTGAGACTAGCTCCTACAATGAGCAGTTCTTC | CASVETSSYNEQFF
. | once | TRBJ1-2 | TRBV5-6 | TGTGCCAGCAGCCCTGGACATGCCCCTTGGTCCTTC | CASSPGHAPWSF
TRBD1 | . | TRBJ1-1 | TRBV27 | TGTGCCAGCAGTTTGGGCCCAGGGGGGGAGAACACTGAAGCTTTCTTT | CASSLGPGGENTEAFF
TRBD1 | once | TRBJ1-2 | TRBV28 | TGTGCCATATCAGACTCAGGGGGCGCGGGGGGCTACACCTTC | CAISDSGGAGGYTF
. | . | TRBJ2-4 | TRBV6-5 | TGTGCCAGCACCAGGGAAAACATTCAGTACTTC | CASTRENIQYF
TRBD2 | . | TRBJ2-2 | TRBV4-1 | TGCGCCAGCAGCCAAGATCCCCGGGGGGATTACGGGGAGCTGTTTTTT | CASSQDPRGDYGELFF
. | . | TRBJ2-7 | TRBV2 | TGTGCCAGCCAGACTCTCATGAGCTCCTACGAGCAGTACTTC | CASQTLMSSYEQYF
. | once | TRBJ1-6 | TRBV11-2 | TGTGCCAGCAGCCCTATCGACAGCTGGAATTCACCCCTCCACTTT | CASSPIDSWNSPLHF
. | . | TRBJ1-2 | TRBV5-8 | TGTGCCAGCAGCCCCCCCCCTGTCGGGGGCTACACCTTC | CASSPPPVGGYTF
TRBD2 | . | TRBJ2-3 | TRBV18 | TGTGCCAGCTCACCGGGACTAGCGGGAGGGACCGCGGATACGCAGTATTTT | CASSPGLAGGTADTQYF
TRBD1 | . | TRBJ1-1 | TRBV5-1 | TGCGCCAGCAGCAAAAGACAGGGACCTCGCACTGAAGCTTTCTTT | CASSKRQGPRTEAFF
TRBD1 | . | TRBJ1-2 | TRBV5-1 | TGCGCCAGCAGCAGGGGACAGGGCGACTATGGCTACACCTTC | CASSRGQGDYGYTF
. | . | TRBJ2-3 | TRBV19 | TGTGCCAGTTCCCATCCCAGCGGGCCCCGGGATACGCAGTATTTT | CASSHPSGPRDTQYF
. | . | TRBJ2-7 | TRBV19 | TGTGCCAGTAGTACGGGCTCGTACGAGCAGTACTTC | CASSTGSYEQYF
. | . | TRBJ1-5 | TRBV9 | TGTGCCAGCAGCGGACTCAGCAATCAGCCCCAGCATTTT | CASSGLSNQPQHF
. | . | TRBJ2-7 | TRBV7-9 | TGTGCCAGCAGCTTCGTAGGAGGGGCCACCTACGAGCAGTACTTC | CASSFVGGATYEQYF
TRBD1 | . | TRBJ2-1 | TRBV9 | TGTGCCAGCAGCGTAGAGGCAGGGGGAAGGGCCTACAATGAGCAGTTCTTC | CASSVEAGGRAYNEQFF
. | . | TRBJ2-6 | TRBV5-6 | TGTGCCAGCAGCTTGACCGGGGCCAACGTCCTGACTTTC | CASSLTGANVLTF
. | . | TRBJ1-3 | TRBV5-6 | TGTGCCAGCAGCAAACCGTCAGGAAACACCATATATTTT | CASSKPSGNTIYF
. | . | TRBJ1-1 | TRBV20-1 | TGCAGTGCTAGGTCGGACGGTGAAGCTTTCTTT | CSARSDGEAFF
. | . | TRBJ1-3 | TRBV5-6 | TGTGCCAGCAACCCCCAGAACTCTGGAAACACCATATATTTT | CASNPQNSGNTIYF
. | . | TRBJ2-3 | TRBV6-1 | TGTGCCAGCAGTGTTGAGCGGAGCACAGATACGCAGTATTTT | CASSVERSTDTQYF
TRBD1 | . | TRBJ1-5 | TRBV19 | TGTGCCAGTAGTTACTTGGGGACAGGGGGACTTAGCAATCAGCCCCAGCATTTT | CASSYLGTGGLSNQPQHF
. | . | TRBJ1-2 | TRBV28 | TGTGCCAGCAGTTTAAACCCGTACAGTGGCTACACCTTC | CASSLNPYSGYTF
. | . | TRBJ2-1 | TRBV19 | TGTGCCAGTACCCCGACTGGAGCGGGCTTTCATGAGCAGTTCTTC | CASTPTGAGFHEQFF
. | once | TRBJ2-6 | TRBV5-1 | TGCGCCAGCAGCCTTAAGGCGAGCTCTGGGGCCAACGTCCTGACTTTC | CASSLKASSGANVLTF
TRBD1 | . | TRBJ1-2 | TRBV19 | TGTGCCAGTAGGTGGACAGGGGGCGGCTACACCTTC | CASRWTGGGYTF
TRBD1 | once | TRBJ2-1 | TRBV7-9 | TGTGCCAGCAGCTGGGAGGACAGGGTCAATGAGCAGTTCTTC | CASSWEDRVNEQFF
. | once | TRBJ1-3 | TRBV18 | TGTGCCAGCTCATCGGACAGCTCTGGAAACACCATATATTTT | CASSSDSSGNTIYF
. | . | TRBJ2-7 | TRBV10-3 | TGTGCCACCAAAAGGGACTCCTACGAGCAGTACTTC | CATKRDSYEQYF
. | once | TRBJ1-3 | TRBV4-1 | TGCGCCAGCAGCCAAGATATTTCTACTACGGGGGGCCTGTCAAACACCATATATTTT | CASSQDISTTGGLSNTIYF
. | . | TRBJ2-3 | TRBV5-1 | TGCGCCAGCAGGGAACCGGGACTCCCATCGCAGTATTTT | CASREPGLPSQYF
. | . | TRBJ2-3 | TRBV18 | TGTGCCAGCTCACCTCGGGACACAGATACGCAGTATTTT | CASSPRDTDTQYF
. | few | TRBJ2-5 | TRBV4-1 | TGCGCCAGCAGCCCCTCGGACAGTTGGGAGACCCAGTACTTC | CASSPSDSWETQYF
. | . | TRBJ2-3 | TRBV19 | TGTGCCAGTAGTATGCAGGGGGGCCTAGGGGCAGATACGCAGTATTTT | CASSMQGGLGADTQYF
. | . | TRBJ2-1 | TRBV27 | TGTGCCAGCAGGATACATTTGGAGGGTGAGCAGTTCTTC | CASRIHLEGEQFF
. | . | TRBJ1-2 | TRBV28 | TGTGCCAGCAGTTTATCGCTCGCTCCCTATGGCTACACCTTC | CASSLSLAPYGYTF
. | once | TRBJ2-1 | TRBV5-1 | TGCGCCAGCAGCCTCTCAGACCCTTTTACCAATGAGCAGTTCTTC | CASSLSDPFTNEQFF
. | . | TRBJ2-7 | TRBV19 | TGTGCCAGTGGGACGCGATACGAGCAGTACTTC | CASGTRYEQYF
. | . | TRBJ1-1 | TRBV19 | TGTGCCAGTAGTATATTCCAGGGGAAGGGCGCTTTCTTT | CASSIFQGKGAFF
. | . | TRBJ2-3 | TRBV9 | TGTGCCAGCACCGTAGGGTCTCTCACAGATACGCAGTATTTT | CASTVGSLTDTQYF
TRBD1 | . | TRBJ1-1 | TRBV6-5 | TGTGCCAGCAGTTACGCCATCAGGGGGATGAACACTGAAGCTTTCTTT | CASSYAIRGMNTEAFF
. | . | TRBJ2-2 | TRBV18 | TGTGCCAGCTCGCCGGGCCAGGAAAGGACCGGGGAGCTGTTTTTT | CASSPGQERTGELFF
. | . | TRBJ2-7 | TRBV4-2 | TGTGCCAGCAGCCAGGCCTACGAGCAGTACTTC | CASSQAYEQYF
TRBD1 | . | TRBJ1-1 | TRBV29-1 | TGCAGCGTTATTGGGGCAGGGGGATCTGAAGCTTTCTTT | CSVIGAGGSEAFF
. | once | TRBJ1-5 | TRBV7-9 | TGTGCCAGCAGCTTAGGAGGGACTAGCAATCAGCCCCAGCATTTT | CASSLGGTSNQPQHF
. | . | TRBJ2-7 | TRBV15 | TGTGCCACCAGCACAAACTACGAGCAGTACTTC | CATSTNYEQYF
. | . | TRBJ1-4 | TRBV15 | TGTGCCACCAGCATGAAGGCGAGGGGTTATAGGGAAAAACTGTTTTTT | CATSMKARGYREKLFF